Below are 18 T cell receptor beta chains sequenced from a single sample in a study of blood T cell repertoires in COVID-19. This table comes from immunoSEQ multiplex PCR, and its TCRdb copy is limited to in-frame clones, with some not included. The data contain a few hundred thousand clones, almost 90% of them singletons. Material: PBMCs or T cells enriched from blood (not recorded which). The receptors were sampled from a woman aged 45-65 years with acute COVID-19.

CDR3: CASSFPRAGGGSYEQYF. DNA for the CDR3: TGTGCCAGCAGCTTCCCGCGGGCGGGAGGGGGGTCCTACGAGCAGTACTTC. The chain uses TRBV7-9 and TRBJ2-7, with 9 bases that match TRBD2. The CDR3 is 17 residues long. Germline lookup yields CDR1 SEHNR and CDR2 FQNEAQ (reference sequence). V shed 3 bases, J shed 1 base, and the junction held 10 bases outside the gene matches.

The genes are TRBV27 and TRBJ2-2; 9 positions agree with TRBD1. The CDR3 has 13 amino acids. Trimming removed 11 bases from V and 7 bases from J; junction bases left unmatched: 8. Germline V lookup: CDR1 MNHEY, CDR2 SMNVEV (reference sequence). The CDR3 DNA reads as TGTGCCGTACAGGGGGCGACTGACGGGGAGCTGTTTTTT. Translation gives CAVQGATDGELFF.

V gene TRBV28 combines with J gene TRBJ2-1, with 7 bases identical to TRBD1. The germline V gene has CDR1 MDHEN and CDR2 SYDVKM. This CDR3 spans 14 amino acids. With V trimmed by 3 bases and J by 7 bases, 6 bases remained unmatched. CDR3 residues: CASSLYAGGNEQFF. CDR3 DNA: TGTGCCAGCAGTTTGTATGCAGGGGGTAATGAGCAGTTCTTC.

The chain couples TRBV3-1 (or the pseudogene TRBV3-2) to TRBJ2-7, with TRBD2 matching 14 bases. The CDR3 length is 16 residues. Trimming at V came to 3 bases and at J to 5 bases, leaving 6 bases not matched to a gene. CDR1 LGHDT and CDR2 YNNKEL come from the germline V gene (reference sequence). CDR3 sequence (DNA): TGTGCCAGCAGCCAGAGGGGACTAGCGGGAGTTCACGAGCAGTACTTC. Its protein product is CASSQRGLAGVHEQYF.

This chain connects TRBV6-2 or TRBV6-3 to TRBJ2-7, with 8 bases that match TRBD2. Germline-derived CDR1 and CDR2 are MNHEY and SVGEGT. The CDR3 length is 15 residues. V trimming: 7 bases; J trimming: 6 bases; junction bases outside the gene matches: 14. In DNA, the CDR3 is TGTGCCAGCAACCCGGCGGGACTAGTTGGTTTCGAGCAGTACTTC. This codes for CASNPAGLVGFEQYF.

V and J are TRBV15 and TRBJ1-1, with a weak D call TRBD1 (6 bases). V was trimmed by 1 base and J by 6 bases, leaving 15 bases between them. Germline CDR1 LNHNV, CDR2 YYDKDF (reference sequence). This CDR3 contains 15 residues. CDR3 protein: CATSRVAGAGPEAFF. The DNA of the CDR3 is TGTGCCACCAGCAGAGTGGCGGGGGCTGGTCCTGAAGCTTTCTTT.

The chain recombines TRBV7-3 with TRBJ2-7; D is unclear. V was trimmed by 2 bases and J by 0 bases, leaving 5 bases between them. Germline CDR1 and CDR2: SGHTA and FQGTGA. The CDR3 runs 13 residues. The DNA for the CDR3 is TGTGCCAGCAGCTTACCGAGCTCCTACGAGCAGTACTTC. It codes for CASSLPSSYEQYF. The variable domain in full, with the rest retrieved from reference TRBV7-3 and TRBJ2-7, is GAGVSQTPSNKVTEKGKYVELRCDPISGHTALYWYRQSLGQGPEFLIYFQGTGAADDSGLPNDRFFAVRPEGSVSTLKIQRTERGDSAVYLCASSLPSSYEQYFGPGTRLTVT.

The rearrangement joins TRBV27 to TRBJ2-7; a possible D gene is TRBD1 (6 bases). Germline V lookup: CDR1 MNHEY, CDR2 SMNVEV (reference sequence). V gave up 6 bases and J gave up 2 bases, with 17 bases separating them. This CDR3 region has 15 residues. The CDR3 region has the DNA TGTGCCAGCAGCTCTCTAGGGGGAAGGGCCTACGAGCAGTACTTC. Protein sequence: CASSSLGGRAYEQYF.

The chain recombines TRBV7-9 with TRBJ2-7, with a tentative D call TRBD1 (6 bases). V was trimmed by 5 bases and J by 1 base, leaving 12 bases between them. This CDR3 has 14 residues. The germline V gene encodes CDR1 SEHNR and CDR2 FQNEAQ (reference sequence). The CDR3 sequence: CASSPQDRSYEQYF. CDR3 nucleotides: TGTGCCAGCAGCCCCCAGGACAGATCCTACGAGCAGTACTTC.

This chain uses TRBV15 with TRBJ2-1; TRBD2 matches at 9 bases. The CDR3 loop spans 15 amino acids. Germline CDR1 LNHNV, CDR2 YYDKDF (reference sequence). Germline trimming cut 0 bases from V and 5 bases from J; bases unmatched to any gene: 2. The CDR3 is CATSRETSGHNEQFF. The DNA for the CDR3 is TGTGCCACCAGCAGAGAAACTAGCGGGCACAATGAGCAGTTCTTC.

The chain employs TRBV3-1 (or the pseudogene TRBV3-2) and TRBJ1-2; D is unresolved. Per germline, CDR1 LGHDT and CDR2 YNNKEL (reference sequence). Between the trimmed V and J ends, which lost 0 bases and 5 bases, there was a span of 16 bases. The CDR3 spans 16 residues. CDR3 protein: CASSQEYGSAQYGYTF. The CDR3 coding sequence is TGTGCCAGCAGCCAAGAATACGGGTCAGCGCAGTATGGCTACACCTTC.

The V gene is TRBV19, the J gene TRBJ2-1; 9 nucleotides agree with TRBD1. CDR3 length equals 16 residues. V shed 6 bases and J 6 bases; nucleotides not matched to a gene: 12. Per germline, CDR1 LNHDA and CDR2 SQIVND (reference sequence). The CDR3 DNA is TGTGCCAGTAGCAACCATCCGGGACAGGGATCCAATGAGCAGTTCTTC. Translating it yields CASSNHPGQGSNEQFF.

Only a few counts were recorded for this clone. The CDR3 here is CAISGSGRETGELFF. CDR3 DNA: TGTGCCATCAGTGGTAGCGGGAGAGAGACCGGGGAGCTGTTTTTT. This sequence joins TRBV10-3 and TRBJ2-2; the match to TRBD2 covers 9 bases. V lost 4 bases to trimming and J lost 5 bases; unmatched junction nucleotides: 5. The CDR3 consists of 15 residues. CDR1 and CDR2 from the germline V gene are ENHRY and SYGVKD.

In its sample, this clone was seen a few times. The chain carries TRBV30 and TRBJ1-2; no firm D call. The V end lost 2 bases, the J end lost 6 bases, and 16 bases lay between the germline ends. This CDR3 is built from 14 residues. In germline, CDR1 is GTSNPN, CDR2 SVGIG (reference sequence). Here the CDR3 reads CAWSRISQQNGYTF. The CDR3 region has the DNA TGTGCCTGGAGTCGAATAAGCCAACAGAATGGCTACACCTTC.

Here the CDR3 DNA reads TGTGCCACCAGCAAGGGACAGCACTATGGCTACACCTTC. Encoded protein: CATSKGQHYGYTF. The chain uses TRBV15 and TRBJ1-2; 7 nucleotides line up with TRBD1. The junction had 2 bases not matched to a gene; V was cut back by 4 bases and J by 3 bases. This CDR3 contains 13 residues. CDR1 is LNHNV, CDR2 YYDKDF, per germline (reference sequence).

This chain connects TRBV6-5 to TRBJ1-2, with unresolved D. Trimming pared 10 bases from V and 1 base from J, leaving 16 bases between. There are 14 residues in the CDR3. Germline loops: CDR1 MNHEY, CDR2 SVGAGI. The CDR3 protein is CATSPDGSNYGYTF. The CDR3 DNA reads as TGTGCCACCTCCCCGGACGGGAGTAACTATGGCTACACCTTC.

The V call is TRBV28, the J call TRBJ1-6; 9 bases match TRBD1. Trimming took 4 bases from V and 7 from J; bases not matched to a gene: 5. CDR1 and CDR2 from the germline V gene are MDHEN and SYDVKM. This CDR3 region has 15 residues. The CDR3 reads CASSSWTGANSPLHF. CDR3 DNA: TGTGCCAGCAGTTCATGGACAGGGGCAAATTCACCCCTCCACTTT.

The chain links TRBV6-5 to TRBJ1-5; 7 bases line up with TRBD1. Germline CDR1 reads MNHEY; CDR2 reads SVGAGI. The CDR3 is 14 amino acids. The V segment lost 7 bases and the J segment 5 bases; nucleotides outside the gene matches: 8. CDR3 coding DNA: TGTGCCAGCAAAACTAGACAGGGAGATCAGCCCCAGCATTTT. Its protein is CASKTRQGDQPQHF.